Following are 26 T cell receptor beta chains from one sample sequenced in a study of blood T cells in healthy people across ages. A second PCR, run for roughly 7 to 12 cycles, used a sample-barcoded 5' primer plus a J-beta primer mix. TCRdb called the 5' RACE reads again in MiXCR, with one record for every CDR3 protein. The top ten hold 2.1% of the sample, which has 1.5 million to 2 million distinct CDR3 sequences, about 49% seen once. The specimen was blood. The receptors shown here come from a woman between 40 and 55 years old in good health.

The chain combines TRBV27 with TRBJ2-1, with unresolved D. Between the trimmed V and J ends, which lost 2 bases and 8 bases, there was a span of 10 bases. Germline CDR1 MNHEY, CDR2 SMNVEV (reference sequence). CDR3 length equals 13 residues. This CDR3 reads CASSLGLKYEQFF. CDR3 DNA: TGTGCCAGCAGTTTAGGGCTCAAGTATGAGCAGTTCTTC.

This clonotype was detected only a few times. The rearrangement uses TRBV27 and TRBJ1-2; D is perhaps TRBD1 (6 bases). The germline V gene encodes CDR1 MNHEY and CDR2 SMNVEV (reference sequence). The CDR3 has 19 amino acids. The V end lost 3 bases, the J end lost 6 bases, and 29 bases lay between the germline ends. The CDR3 spells CASSLGGRGQGSPLHGYTF. Written as DNA, the CDR3 is TGTGCCAGCAGTTTGGGGGGTCGGGGCCAGGGGAGTCCCCTTCATGGCTACACCTTC.

This clonotype was recorded a few times. V is TRBV20-1 and J is TRBJ2-1; 8 bases are a match to TRBD1. This CDR3 has 13 residues. After removal of 6 bases from V and 10 bases from J, the junction contained 11 bases not matched to a gene. Germline CDR1 DFQATT, CDR2 SNEGSKA (reference sequence). The CDR3 region is CSARGTGRLEQFF. CDR3 coding DNA: TGCAGTGCCCGGGGGACAGGCCGTCTGGAGCAGTTCTTC.

The gene calls are TRBV7-2 and TRBJ1-2; TRBD1 matches 7 bases. J lost 1 base, V lost 5 bases, and 10 bases had no gene match. This CDR3 comprises 16 residues. Germline lookup yields CDR1 SGHTA and CDR2 FQGNSA. CDR3 amino acids: CASSPVGTANNYGYTF. The CDR3 nucleotides are TGTGCCAGCAGCCCCGTCGGGACAGCGAATAACTATGGCTACACCTTC. Looking up the rest from reference TRBV7-2 and TRBJ1-2 gives the full variable domain: GAGVSQSPSNKVTEKGKDVELRCDPISGHTALYWYRQSLGQGLEFLIYFQGNSAPDKSGLPSDRFSAERTGGSVSTLTIQRTQQEDSAVYLCASSPVGTANNYGYTFGSGTRLTVV.

The CDR3 region has the DNA TGTGCCAGCAGCCGCACGGGACAGGGCCACCACTCCTACAATGAGCAGTTCTTC. Amino acid sequence: CASSRTGQGHHSYNEQFF. The chain couples TRBV7-9 to TRBJ2-1; 9 positions match TRBD1. The CDR3 extends over 18 amino acids. Germline values: CDR1 SEHNR, CDR2 FQNEAQ (reference sequence). With V trimmed by 5 bases and J by 0 bases, 11 bases remained unmatched.

This sequence joins TRBV18 and TRBJ2-4; 7 positions agree with TRBD2. The end of the DNA aligns better with TRBJ2-7, so the J call may be wrong. This CDR3 region has 15 residues. Per the germline V gene, CDR1 is KGHSH and CDR2 is LQKENI. CDR3 nucleotide sequence: TGTGCCAGCTCCCCCTCTAGCGGCTCCGGCGACGAGCAGTACTTC. Protein: CASSPSSGSGDEQYF.

The gene calls are TRBV20-1 and TRBJ2-3; 8 bases align to TRBD2. In germline, CDR1 is DFQATT, CDR2 SNEGSKA (reference sequence). This CDR3 region has 15 residues. The J segment lost 0 bases and the V segment lost 4 bases, leaving 6 bases of the junction unmatched. In nucleotides, the CDR3 is TGCAGTGCTACGATCTTAGCGGGGAGCACAGATACGCAGTATTTT. Its protein product is CSATILAGSTDTQYF.

This clonotype was counted only a few times. This chain connects TRBV7-2 to TRBJ2-1; 11 bases map to TRBD2. The germline gives CDR1 SGHTA, CDR2 FQGNSA. The CDR3 runs to 15 residues. V was clipped by 6 bases and J by 5 bases; unmatched bases: 6. This chain's CDR3 is CASRSSGGLNNEQFF. CDR3 nucleotide sequence: TGTGCCAGCAGATCTAGCGGGGGGCTTAACAATGAGCAGTTCTTC.

This clonotype was seen a few times. The CDR3: CASSPDWSQETQYF. For the CDR3, the DNA is TGTGCCAGCAGTCCCGACTGGAGTCAAGAGACCCAGTACTTC. The chain employs TRBV7-3 and TRBJ2-5, with D unclear. CDR3 length: 14 amino acids. V lost 6 bases to trimming and J lost 2 bases, with 13 bases between them. Germline V lookup: CDR1 SGHTA, CDR2 FQGTGA.

This clonotype was detected a few times. J is TRBJ2-1 and V is TRBV7-2; D is ambiguous. This CDR3 is 13 amino acids long. V lost 2 bases to trimming and J lost 8 bases, with 10 bases between them. Germline V gene data show CDR1 as SGHTA and CDR2 as FQGNSA. The CDR3 sequence: CASSLYYGDEQFF. Here the CDR3 DNA reads TGTGCCAGCAGCTTATATTACGGTGATGAGCAGTTCTTC.

The chain combines TRBV5-5 with TRBJ2-7, with 7 bases lining up with TRBD1. This CDR3 has 15 amino acids. Germline values: CDR1 SGHKS, CDR2 YYEKEE (reference sequence). V shed 0 bases and J 0 bases; nucleotides not matched to a gene: 3. CDR3 sequence reads: CASSLGDSGSYEQYF. CDR3 bases: TGTGCCAGCAGCTTGGGGGACAGCGGCTCCTACGAGCAGTACTTC.

The chain joins TRBV20-1 to TRBJ2-7; D unclear. The germline V gene has CDR1 DFQATT and CDR2 SNEGSKA (reference sequence). This CDR3 contains 14 residues. With 0 bases removed from V and 1 base from J, the gap between germline ends came to 10 bases. CDR3 residues: CSAREAFLSYEQYF. In DNA form, the CDR3 reads TGCAGTGCTAGAGAAGCTTTCCTTTCCTACGAGCAGTACTTC.

V usage is TRBV15 and J usage is TRBJ2-4, with D perhaps matching TRBD1 or TRBD2 (5 bases each). The CDR3 runs to 16 residues. Germline V lookup: CDR1 LNHNV, CDR2 YYDKDF (reference sequence). The V end was cut by 0 bases, the J end by 4 bases, with 13 bases between. In DNA form, the CDR3 reads TGTGCCACCAGCAGAGATACGGGGCAGCTTAAAAACATTCAGTACTTC. As protein: CATSRDTGQLKNIQYF.

This rearrangement joins TRBV14 to TRBJ2-1; D is unresolved. Germline CDR1 reads SGHDN; CDR2 reads FVKESK. Trimming left V 1 base short and J 2 bases short, with 6 bases between. There are 14 residues in the CDR3. The CDR3 here is CASSQAVPYNEQFF. DNA of the CDR3: TGTGCCAGCAGCCAAGCCGTCCCCTACAATGAGCAGTTCTTC.

This clonotype appeared a few times. Sequence at one end of the junction differs from germline and may be a read error. The chain joins TRBV6-6 to TRBJ2-7; D might be TRBD1 (5 bases). Germline values: CDR1 MNHNY, CDR2 SVGAGI (reference sequence). The CDR3 is 14 amino acids. The DNA of the CDR3 is TGTGCCTGCAGTCCCGCGGAGACAGTCTACGAGCAGTACTTC. Its protein product is CACSPAETVYEQYF.

The chain has TRBV7-9 and TRBJ1-1; tentatively, D is TRBD1 (6 bases). Germline CDR1 and CDR2: SEHNR and FQNEAQ (reference sequence). The ends were cut back, 1 base at V and 4 bases at J, with 13 bases in the middle. This CDR3 contains 15 residues. As DNA, the CDR3 is TGTGCCAGCAGCTTAGGGCCAGGGGATGGCACTGAAGCTTTCTTT. Translation: CASSLGPGDGTEAFF.

The chain uses TRBV10-3 and TRBJ2-4; 8 bases match TRBD2. Germline CDR1 and CDR2: ENHRY and SYGVKD. The ends lost 3 bases at V and 0 bases at J; junction bases unmatched: 4. This CDR3 is built from 16 residues. CDR3 sequence (DNA): TGTGCCATCAGTGAAATCGGGGGGGCAGCCAAAAACATTCAGTACTTC. As protein: CAISEIGGAAKNIQYF.

The rearrangement links TRBV28 to TRBJ1-5; TRBD1 is a possible D gene (5 bases). Germline CDR1 reads MDHEN; CDR2 reads SYDVKM. The CDR3 length is 15 residues. Trimming shortened V by 1 base and J by 3 bases, and 10 bases separated the two germline ends. The CDR3 here is CASSLSGGINQPQHF. Written as DNA, the CDR3 is TGTGCCAGCAGTTTATCCGGGGGGATCAATCAGCCCCAGCATTTT. The entire variable domain, with the rest obtained from reference TRBV28 and TRBJ1-5, is as follows: DVKVTQSSRYLVKRTGEKVFLECVQDMDHENMFWYRQDPGLGLRLIYFSYDVKMKEKGDIPEGYSVSREKKERFSLILESASTNQTSMYLCASSLSGGINQPQHFGDGTRLSIL.

V usage is TRBV12-3 or TRBV12-4 and J usage is TRBJ1-2, with a tentative D call TRBD1 (5 bases). This CDR3 is built from 13 residues. Deletions cut 3 bases from V and 8 bases from J, with 13 bases between. The CDR3 bases are TGTGCCAGCAGTTTGCGAGGGACTGAGGGCTACACCTTC. This gives the protein CASSLRGTEGYTF.

This clonotype was counted a single time. The chain couples TRBV6-6 to TRBJ2-5, with D perhaps matching TRBD2 (6 bases). Germline V gene sequence: CDR1 MNHNY, CDR2 SVGAGI (reference sequence). V dropped 8 bases and J dropped 4 bases, with 20 bases sitting between them. The CDR3 contains 15 residues. CDR3 residues: CASVGGYGKGETQYF. CDR3 in DNA: TGTGCCAGCGTGGGGGGATACGGAAAGGGAGAGACCCAGTACTTC.

Only a few counts were recorded for this clonotype. The chain recombines TRBV7-9 with TRBJ2-5, with unresolved D. The germline gives CDR1 SEHNR, CDR2 FQNEAQ (reference sequence). The CDR3 is 19 residues long. V gave up 0 bases and J gave up 3 bases, with 23 bases separating them. The CDR3 sequence is CASSLAVLLSPGLEETQYF. The DNA for the CDR3 is TGTGCCAGCAGCTTAGCGGTACTATTGAGCCCGGGCCTCGAAGAGACCCAGTACTTC.

This rearrangement joins TRBV7-2 to TRBJ1-2; perhaps TRBD1 as D (6 bases). The CDR3 totals 14 residues. With 2 bases removed from V and 6 bases from J, the gap between germline ends came to 13 bases. CDR1 and CDR2 (germline): SGHTA, FQGNSA. The DNA of the CDR3 is TGTGCCAGCAGCTTAAGGACAGCGGAAAATGGCTACACCTTC. Its protein is CASSLRTAENGYTF.

This clonotype appeared a few times. V is TRBV4-1 and J is TRBJ2-7, with unresolved D. This CDR3 region has 11 residues. V lost 8 bases and J 4 bases, leaving 9 bases between the germline ends. The germline V gene encodes CDR1 MGHRA and CDR2 YSYEKL. CDR3: CASGRRYEQYF. In DNA, the CDR3 is TGCGCCAGCGGCCGTCGGTACGAGCAGTACTTC.

This chain links TRBV20-1 with TRBJ1-4, with 7 bases fitting TRBD1. This CDR3 is 15 amino acids long. Trimming removed 6 bases from V and 2 bases from J; junction bases left unmatched: 9. CDR1 DFQATT and CDR2 SNEGSKA come from the germline V gene (reference sequence). CDR3 nucleotide sequence: TGCAGTGCAACACACGGGACAGCGACTAATGAAAAACTGTTTTTT. Translation gives CSATHGTATNEKLFF.

In regard to this clonotype: Relative to the germline gene, one junction end is altered; a read error may explain this. The chain joins TRBV7-8 to TRBJ2-6, with a weak D call TRBD1 (5 bases). Germline CDR1 SGHVS, CDR2 FQNEAQ. The CDR3 runs to 15 residues. The CDR3 protein is CATRQTPSGANVPTF. The CDR3 DNA follows: TGTGCCACCCGACAGACTCCCTCTGGGGCCAACGTCCCGACTTTC.

V usage is TRBV28 and J usage is TRBJ2-5; maybe TRBD2 (5 bases). Germline V lookup: CDR1 MDHEN, CDR2 SYDVKM. CDR3 size: 14 residues. Trimming cost V 5 bases and J 7 bases, with 17 bases left between them. Here the CDR3 DNA reads TGTGCCAGCAGTCCAGCATTGAGGGTAGGGACCCAGTACTTC. Translation: CASSPALRVGTQYF.